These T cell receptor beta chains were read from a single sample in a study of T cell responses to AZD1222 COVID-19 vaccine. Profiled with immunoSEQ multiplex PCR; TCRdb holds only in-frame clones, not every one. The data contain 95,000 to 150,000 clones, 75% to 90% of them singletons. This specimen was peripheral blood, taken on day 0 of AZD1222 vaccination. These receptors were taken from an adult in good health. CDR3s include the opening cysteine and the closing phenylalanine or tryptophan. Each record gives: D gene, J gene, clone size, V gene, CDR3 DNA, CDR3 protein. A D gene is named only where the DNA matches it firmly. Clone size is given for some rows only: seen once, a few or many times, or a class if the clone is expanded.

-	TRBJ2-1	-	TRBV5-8	TGTGCCAGCAGCTTGGTTGTAGTTCCCAGCTCCTACAATGAGCAGTTCTTC	CASSLVVVPSSYNEQFF
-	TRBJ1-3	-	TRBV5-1	TGCGCCAGCAGCTTCTCGGTTGGGGTTGGAAACACCATATATTTT	CASSFSVGVGNTIYF
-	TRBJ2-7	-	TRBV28	TGTGCCAGCAGTCAAGAGAAGCTTAGCTCCTACGAGCAGTACTTC	CASSQEKLSSYEQYF
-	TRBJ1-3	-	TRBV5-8	TGTGCCAGCAGCTCAAAAACAGGGAGAGCTGGAAACACCATATATTTT	CASSSKTGRAGNTIYF
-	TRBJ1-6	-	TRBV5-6	TGTGCCAGCAGCTTGAAGGGTCTAATCATACCCCTTCGGGATTCACCCCTCCACTTT	CASSLKGLIIPLRDSPLHF
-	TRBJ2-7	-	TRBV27	TGTGCCGCAGTCACCCCCTACGAGCAGTACTTC	CAAVTPYEQYF
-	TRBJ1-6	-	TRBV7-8	TGTGCCAGCAGCACAGGTCTGGGTAATTCACCCCTCCACTTT	CASSTGLGNSPLHF
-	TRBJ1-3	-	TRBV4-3	TGCGCCAGCAGCCAAAAATTCAGGTTGGCTGGAAACACCATATATTTT	CASSQKFRLAGNTIYF
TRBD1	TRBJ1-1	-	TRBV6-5	TGTGCCAGCAGTCTACAGGGGGAAACTGAAGCTTTCTTT	CASSLQGETEAFF
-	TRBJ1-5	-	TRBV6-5	TGTGCCAGCAGTTCCGGGGACGCTAGGCGTCAGCCCCAGCATTTT	CASSSGDARRQPQHF
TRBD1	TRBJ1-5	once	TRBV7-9	TGTGCCAGCAGCTTAGTGGGGACAGGGGGCAATCAGCCCCAGCATTTT	CASSLVGTGGNQPQHF
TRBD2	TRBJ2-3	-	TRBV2	TGTGCCAGCAGCGGTATAGCGGGGGGGCAGGAAGATACGCAGTATTTT	CASSGIAGGQEDTQYF
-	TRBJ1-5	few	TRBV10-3	TGTGCCATCAGTGATCCTGTCTATAGCAATCAGCCCCAGCATTTT	CAISDPVYSNQPQHF
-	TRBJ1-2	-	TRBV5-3	TGTGCCAGAAGCTGCCGGGGACGGAACTATGGCTACACCTTC	CARSCRGRNYGYTF
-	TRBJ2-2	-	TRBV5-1	TGCGCCAGCAGCCCTGAACTCGGGGTGGCCGGGGAGCTGTTTTTT	CASSPELGVAGELFF
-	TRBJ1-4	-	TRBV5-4	TGTGCCAGCAGCCCCGGGACACGGAATGAAAAACTGTTTTTT	CASSPGTRNEKLFF
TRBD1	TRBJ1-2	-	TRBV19	TGTGCCAGTAGTATCGGGACAGGGGGCGTTAGTGGCTACACCTTC	CASSIGTGGVSGYTF
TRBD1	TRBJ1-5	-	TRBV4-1	TGCGCCAGCAGCCCTAAGGCTACAGGGGATCAGCCCCAGCATTTT	CASSPKATGDQPQHF
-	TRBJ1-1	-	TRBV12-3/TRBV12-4	TGTGCCAGCAGACAGGGAGGGTACACTGAAGCTTTCTTT	CASRQGGYTEAFF
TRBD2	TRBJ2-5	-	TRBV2	TGTGCCAGCAGTGACGGGGGGATACAAGAGACCCAGTACTTC	CASSDGGIQETQYF
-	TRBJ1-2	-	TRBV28	TGTGCCAGCAGTACCCCCGTCGACGGACCTAACTATGGCTACACCTTC	CASSTPVDGPNYGYTF
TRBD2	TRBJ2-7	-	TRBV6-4	TGTGCCAGCAGTGACTCGACGGGATTGCGGGAGTGTTCCTACGAGCAGTACTTC	CASSDSTGLRECSYEQYF
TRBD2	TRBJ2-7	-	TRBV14	TGTGCCAGCAGCCCGTCTAGGTCGGTGTCTAGCGGGAGTTCCCCCTACGAGCAGTACTTC	CASSPSRSVSSGSSPYEQYF
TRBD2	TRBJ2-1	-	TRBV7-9	TGTGCCAGCAGCCCACCCCCGCGACTAGCGGGCTTCCTCAATGAGCAGTTCTTC	CASSPPPRLAGFLNEQFF
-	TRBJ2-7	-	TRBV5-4	TGTGCCAGCAGCTTGAGAAATCAGGAGTTCGAGCAGTACTTC	CASSLRNQEFEQYF
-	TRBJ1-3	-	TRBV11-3	TGTGCCAGCAGCTTAGCCGAGGACCGTGCCATATATTTT	CASSLAEDRAIYF
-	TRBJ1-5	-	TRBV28	TGTGCCAGCAGTTCTGTATCGGGCAGAAATCAGCCCCAGCATTTT	CASSSVSGRNQPQHF